This T cell receptor beta chain was recorded in a study of radiation and T cells in renal cell carcinoma. V was clipped by 5 bases and J by 6 bases, with 11 bases between them. CDR3 length: 13 residues. The germline CDR1 and CDR2 sequences are SGDLS and YYNGEE. Study-level results: In blood, top tumor clones expanded by 2 weeks, shrinking by 4.

Noted time point: blood 4 weeks post-SBRT, at nephrectomy. Treatment defined: 15 Gy SBRT to primary tumor, nephrectomy 4 weeks later. Nephrectomy followed 15 Gy stereotactic body radiation by 4 weeks. The tumor was a clear cell renal cell carcinoma. Comments on this clone: Its antigen is unidentified.

The method was immunoSEQ multiplex PCR; TCRdb's version includes in-frame clones alone and lacks a portion of them. The sample yields about 86,000 clones, about 82% seen once. The receptor was isolated from a man aged 50 to 59 with renal cell carcinoma. Source: blood, taken from a patient whose treatment included radiotherapy and nephrectomy. V is TRBV9 and J is TRBJ2-2; unclear D gene. The CDR3: CASSLTWSGELFF. The CDR3 DNA sequence: TGTGCCAGCAGTCTGACCTGGTCCGGGGAGCTGTTTTTT.